The rows below give T cell receptor beta chains drawn from one sample of a study of CD8+CD57+ T cells in acquired aplastic anemia. TCRdb passed the reads through MiXCR, listing each CDR3 protein once. The data show some 120,000 distinct CDR3 sequences, with around 46% seen just once and 2% to 3% held by the top ten. Sample: sorted CD4+, CD8+, or CD8+CD57+ T cells (not recorded which) from PBMCs. Source of these receptors: a human donor in good health, serving as a control. Both conserved end residues are trimmed from each CDR3.

V gene: TRBV4-3; CDR3 protein: ASSQAYGQETQY
V gene: TRBV9; CDR3 protein: ASSVSSSYNEQF
V gene: TRBV2; CDR3 protein: ASSGTGEGPQH
V gene: TRBV29-1; CDR3 protein: SVVRPNYGYT
V gene: TRBV19; CDR3 protein: SSSATGRGNTIY
V gene: TRBV20-1; CDR3 protein: SARGGGGYGYT
V gene: TRBV24-1; CDR3 protein: ATSDSVQREQY
V gene: TRBV10-3; CDR3 protein: AITKDFGETQY
V gene: TRBV12-3/TRBV12-4; CDR3 protein: ASSLQGASNQPQH
V gene: TRBV14; CDR3 protein: ASSLSPGTGYEQY
V gene: TRBV18; CDR3 protein: ASSPRGPNTDTQY
V gene: TRBV9; CDR3 protein: ASSVRASSFYGYT
V gene: TRBV19; CDR3 protein: ASSIGTGTERYYGYT
V gene: TRBV11-1; CDR3 protein: ASSQSAATGGYEQY
V gene: TRBV5-1; CDR3 protein: ASSLVSGVSSYEQY
V gene: TRBV18; CDR3 protein: ASSPQRSGNT
V gene: TRBV2; CDR3 protein: ASSEDTEQF
V gene: TRBV20-1; CDR3 protein: SPRDRGTGEQY
V gene: TRBV7-2; CDR3 protein: ASSFSLSSGYT
V gene: TRBV25-1; CDR3 protein: ASSESSTATNEKLF
V gene: TRBV9; CDR3 protein: ASTSGALAGGQETQY
V gene: TRBV18; CDR3 protein: ASSPGNVIRGTGNTIY
V gene: TRBV20-1; CDR3 protein: SARDLAGTSYEQY
V gene: TRBV2; CDR3 protein: ASSVTGYGYT
V gene: TRBV7-3; CDR3 protein: ASSVGAGNDYNSPLH
V gene: TRBV5-1; CDR3 protein: ASSSLTGQETQY
V gene: TRBV12-3/TRBV12-4; CDR3 protein: ASSIGQGASDGTEAF
V gene: TRBV20-1; CDR3 protein: SATGQGSPLH
V gene: TRBV10-1; CDR3 protein: TSGGPWGEQY
V gene: TRBV20-1; CDR3 protein: SARKYGYT
V gene: TRBV10-1; CDR3 protein: ASSDGIPSSYEQY
V gene: TRBV6-1; CDR3 protein: ASRSSGGARETQY
V gene: TRBV19; CDR3 protein: ASSIAGTSGELF
V gene: TRBV2; CDR3 protein: ASSVDSGDYEQY
V gene: TRBV7-2; CDR3 protein: ASSKGVEVTEAF
V gene: TRBV29-1; CDR3 protein: SVGAGLEQY
V gene: TRBV18; CDR3 protein: ASSPLGGATDTQY
V gene: TRBV29-1; CDR3 protein: SIATRDEQY
V gene: TRBV30; CDR3 protein: AWSGGYEQY
V gene: TRBV7-8; CDR3 protein: ASSLTGVEGYT
V gene: TRBV6-1; CDR3 protein: ASPGSWGYT
V gene: TRBV10-3; CDR3 protein: AINPGDKETQY